Shown below are 31 T cell receptor beta chains from a single sample sequenced in a study of regulatory T cells in long-lasting Graves disease. As for time point: newly diagnosed GD, antithyroid drugs for less than 3 months. Making the TCR library involved RNA that had been extracted from PBMCs. Combining iRepertoire HTBI primers with Arm-PCR of CDR3 regions, the authors built TCR beta libraries. TCRdb reanalysed the multiplex PCR reads using MiXCR and keeps one entry per CDR3 protein. The profile covers 600,000 to 650,000 distinct CDR3 sequences, with roughly 15% appearing a single time and approximately 18% taken by the ten largest. The same sample was also studied in work on T cells in Graves' hyperthyroidism and ophthalmopathy.

The sample consisted of peripheral blood mononuclear cells (PBMCs), taken at new diagnosis, from a patient treated with antithyroid drugs. These receptors originate from a woman between 25 and 40 years old with Graves disease.

This clonotype was seen ten or more times. The V call is TRBV25-1, the J call TRBJ2-7, with 9 bases aligning to TRBD1. Germline V gives CDR1 MGHDK, CDR2 SYGVNS. V lost 3 bases to trimming and J lost 7 bases; unmatched junction nucleotides: 7. The length of the CDR3 is 14 residues. The DNA for the CDR3 is TGTGCCAGCAGTGATCGGGACAGGGTGAGTGAGCAGTACTTC. Amino acid sequence: CASSDRDRVSEQYF.

V is TRBV24-1 and J is TRBJ1-5; no firm D call. Trimming removed 3 bases at V and 2 bases at J, with 10 bases between. The CDR3 consists of 15 residues. The germline CDR1 and CDR2 sequences are KGHDR and SFDVKD. The CDR3 sequence is CATSDPLGRNQPQHF. In DNA, the CDR3 is TGTGCCACCAGTGATCCCCTTGGCCGCAATCAGCCCCAGCATTTT.

This clonotype was found many times. The J gene is TRBJ2-7, the V gene TRBV6-1, with D maybe TRBD1 (6 bases). Trimming removed 5 bases from V and 3 bases from J, with 14 bases in between. CDR3 length: 14 residues. CDR1 MNHNS and CDR2 SASEGT come from the germline V gene. CDR3 coding DNA: TGTGCCAGCAGTACGGGACACCTCCTCTACGAGCAGTACTTC. Its translation: CASSTGHLLYEQYF.

The chain combines TRBV28 with TRBJ2-5; 8 positions match TRBD2. The junction had 3 bases not matched to a gene; V was cut back by 2 bases and J by 1 base. Germline CDR1 MDHEN, CDR2 SYDVKM. This CDR3 has 15 amino acids. For the CDR3, the DNA is TGTGCCAGCAGTTTAAGACTAGCGCGCCAAGAGACCCAGTACTTC. Its protein product is CASSLRLARQETQYF.

Turning to this clonotype: A much larger clone lies one base from this, so it may be a read error. CDR3 sequence reads: CASSLSAGGSNRPQHF. The CDR3 nucleotides read TGTGCCAGCAGTCTGTCGGCGGGTGGAAGCAATCGGCCCCAGCATTTT. V gene TRBV2 combines with J gene TRBJ1-5, with D uncertain. Germline values: CDR1 SNHLY, CDR2 FYNNEI. The CDR3 loop spans 16 amino acids.

This clonotype was counted at least ten times. This chain connects TRBV9 to TRBJ2-7, with D perhaps assigned TRBD1 or TRBD2 (5 bases each). CDR1 is SGDLS, CDR2 YYNGEE, per germline. The V end lost 3 bases, the J end lost 5 bases, and 15 bases lay between the germline ends. This CDR3 contains 14 residues. The CDR3 spells CASSATGLSDEQYF. The CDR3 DNA is TGTGCCAGCAGCGCCACAGGTCTTAGCGACGAGCAGTACTTC.

This CDR3 reads CATRWGPYNEQFF. The CDR3 DNA is TGTGCCACCAGGTGGGGACCCTACAATGAGCAGTTCTTC. The rearrangement joins TRBV15 to TRBJ2-1; either TRBD1 or TRBD2 may fit D (5 bases each). The CDR3 totals 13 residues. Trimming cost V 6 bases and J 2 bases, with 8 bases left between them. Germline lookup yields CDR1 LNHNV and CDR2 YYDKDF (reference sequence).

This clonotype has a count of ten or more. The chain joins TRBV12-3 or TRBV12-4 to TRBJ2-7, with a tentative D call TRBD2 (5 bases). This CDR3 comprises 13 residues. The V gene lost 4 bases and the J gene lost 3 bases, with 10 bases spanning the gap. The CDR3 coding sequence is TGTGCCAGCAGTTCTGCTAGCATCTACGAGCAGTACTTC. This codes for CASSSASIYEQYF.

This clonotype was seen just once. Possible read error: a much larger clone is one base away. The conserved phenylalanine or tryptophan normally closing the CDR3 is absent here, so this likely arose from a read error. The rearrangement uses TRBV28 and TRBJ2-2; the match to TRBD1 covers 8 bases. This CDR3 contains 15 residues. After removal of 2 bases from V and 3 bases from J, the junction contained 2 bases not matched to a gene. Germline V CDR1 and CDR2: MDHEN, SYDVKM. The CDR3 bases are TGTGCCAGCAGTTTAGGACAGGGCGACACCGGGGAGCTGTTTCTT. Residues: CASSLGQGDTGELFL.

This chain connects TRBV20-1 to TRBJ2-5, with 9 positions matching TRBD2. CDR1 and CDR2 from the germline V gene are DFQATT and SNEGSKA (reference sequence). The CDR3 spans 17 residues. The trim removed 6 bases at V and 5 bases at J, leaving 19 bases unmatched. CDR3 region: CSAYIAGAGETVETQYF. The CDR3 nucleotides are TGCAGTGCGTACATAGCGGGGGCCGGGGAGACGGTGGAGACCCAGTACTTC.

This CDR3 is CASSIEGQYQETQYF. CDR3 nucleotides: TGTGCCAGCAGCATAGAGGGACAATACCAAGAGACCCAGTACTTC. The chain uses TRBV9 and TRBJ2-5; TRBD1 is a possible D gene (6 bases). The V gene lost 4 bases and the J gene lost 0 bases, with 13 bases spanning the gap. This CDR3 region has 15 residues. The germline V gene encodes CDR1 SGDLS and CDR2 YYNGEE.

This clonotype was found a few times. CDR3 loop: CASSTWGLAEDNEQFF. CDR3 sequence (DNA): TGTGCCAGCAGTACCTGGGGCCTAGCGGAAGACAATGAGCAGTTCTTC. The chain combines TRBV28 with TRBJ2-1, with 7 bases lining up with TRBD2. V shed 5 bases and J 5 bases; nucleotides not matched to a gene: 12. CDR1 and CDR2 from the germline V gene are MDHEN and SYDVKM. The CDR3 covers 16 residues.

The table lists this clonotype with many counts. The chain has TRBV6-1 and TRBJ1-5; no clear D gene. The V gene lost 2 bases and the J gene lost 4 bases, with 9 bases spanning the gap. Germline CDR1 and CDR2: MNHNS and SASEGT. The CDR3 is 14 amino acids. In nucleotides, the CDR3 is TGTGCCAGCAGTGAAATCTGGCAAAATCAGCCCCAGCATTTT. This gives the protein CASSEIWQNQPQHF.

The J gene is TRBJ2-6, the V gene TRBV19; perhaps TRBD2 as D (6 bases). Germline CDR1 and CDR2: LNHDA and SQIVND (reference sequence). This CDR3 region has 15 residues. Deletions cut 9 bases from V and 0 bases from J, with 12 bases between. The CDR3 DNA follows: TGTGCCAGCCAGCGGGTACTCTCTGGGGCCAACGTCCTGACTTTC. It translates to CASQRVLSGANVLTF.

This clonotype was detected ten times or more. The chain uses TRBV7-2 and TRBJ2-1; possible D gene TRBD2, 6 bases. Per the germline V gene, CDR1 is SGHTA and CDR2 is FQGNSA. The CDR3 sequence is 16 residues long. Trimming took 0 bases from V and 2 from J, leaving 11 bases between them. The CDR3 DNA sequence: TGTGCCAGCAGCTTAGCGGGAGGTCCCACCTACAATGAGCAGTTCTTC. Encoded protein: CASSLAGGPTYNEQFF.

This sequence joins TRBV2 and TRBJ1-5, with D maybe TRBD1 (6 bases). V lost 3 bases, J lost 5 bases, and 20 bases lay in between. This CDR3 is built from 17 residues. Per germline, CDR1 SNHLY and CDR2 FYNNEI. CDR3 sequence: CASSDWPATGLDQPQHF. Here the CDR3 DNA reads TGTGCCAGCAGTGATTGGCCTGCGACAGGACTAGATCAGCCCCAGCATTTT. Filled out from reference TRBV2 and TRBJ1-5, the complete variable domain reads EPEVTQTPSHQVTQMGQEVILRCVPISNHLYFYWYRQILGQKVEFLVSFYNNEISEKSEIFDDQFSVERPDGSNFTLKIRSTKLEDSAMYFCASSDWPATGLDQPQHFGDGTRLSIL.

This chain uses TRBV24-1 with TRBJ1-5; no firm D call. CDR1 is KGHDR, CDR2 SFDVKD, per germline. V shed 3 bases and J shed 3 bases, with 11 bases lying between them. The CDR3 totals 15 residues. Here the CDR3 DNA reads TGTGCCACCAGTGATGCGGACGGATTCAATCAGCCCCAGCATTTT. Translating gives CATSDADGFNQPQHF.

This clonotype was recorded at least ten times. The chain uses TRBV28 and TRBJ2-7, with D hard to call. The germline V and J ends were trimmed by 6 bases and 5 bases, with 14 bases remaining between them. CDR1 MDHEN and CDR2 SYDVKM come from the germline V gene. This CDR3 has 13 amino acids. The CDR3 here is CASSLAPLHEQYF. As DNA, the CDR3 is TGTGCCAGCAGCCTTGCCCCGCTCCACGAGCAGTACTTC.

V is TRBV19 and J is TRBJ1-3; unclear D gene. The CDR3 length is 14 residues. V was trimmed by 3 bases and J by 1 base, leaving 7 bases between them. Germline loops: CDR1 LNHDA, CDR2 SQIVND (reference sequence). The CDR3, as DNA: TGTGCCAGTAGTATTGTGCCTTCTGGAAACACCATATATTTT. Translation gives CASSIVPSGNTIYF.

This clonotype occurred a few times. V usage is TRBV3-1 and J usage is TRBJ1-6; D is unclear. In germline, CDR1 is LGHDT, CDR2 YNNKEL (reference sequence). V was shortened by 3 bases and J by 7 bases, with 10 bases between the two germline ends. The CDR3 runs 14 residues. The CDR3 DNA reads as TGTGCCAGCAGCCATATAAAGGGAAATTCACCCCTCCACTTT. It yields the protein CASSHIKGNSPLHF.

This clonotype occurred many times. The chain couples TRBV30 to TRBJ1-2; D is possibly TRBD1 (5 bases). CDR3 length: 14 residues. V shed 2 bases and J shed 4 bases, with 14 bases lying between them. Germline V lookup: CDR1 GTSNPN, CDR2 SVGIG (reference sequence). CDR3 protein: CAWSPGRGGYGYTF. The CDR3 DNA is TGTGCCTGGAGTCCCGGCCGGGGGGGCTATGGCTACACCTTC.

This rearrangement joins TRBV19 to TRBJ1-1; no clear D. The CDR3 is 13 residues long. CDR1 and CDR2 (germline): LNHDA, SQIVND (reference sequence). The V and J ends lost 5 bases and 6 bases respectively, with 13 bases between them. CDR3 region: CASSPETRAEAFF. CDR3 nucleotides: TGTGCCAGTAGTCCCGAGACTCGGGCTGAAGCTTTCTTT.

As for this clonotype: This may be a read error, as it is one base from a much larger clone. This rearrangement joins TRBV2 to TRBJ2-7; no clear D. Germline V gives CDR1 SNHLY, CDR2 FYNNEI. The CDR3 totals 13 residues. V shed 3 bases and J shed 2 bases, with 8 bases lying between them. This chain's CDR3 is CASSDWKTYEQYF. The CDR3 region has the DNA TGTGCCAGCAGTGACTGGAAAACCTACGAGCAGTACTTC.

This clonotype was seen repeatedly, ten times or more. J is TRBJ2-5 and V is TRBV7-9, with D tentatively TRBD2 (6 bases). The CDR3 has 12 residues. Germline CDR1 reads SEHNR; CDR2 reads FQNEAQ (reference sequence). Between the trimmed V and J ends, which lost 5 bases and 4 bases, there was a span of 8 bases. CDR3 amino acids: CASSRAGETQYF. In nucleotides, the CDR3 is TGTGCCAGCAGCCGAGCGGGAGAGACCCAGTACTTC.

The sample holds many counts of this clonotype. CDR3 bases: TGTGCCACCAGTGATCGGAGGGACACCCAAGAGACCCAGTACTTC. This codes for CATSDRRDTQETQYF. This chain links TRBV24-1 with TRBJ2-5; D might be TRBD1 or TRBD2, each matching 6 bases. The CDR3 is 15 amino acids. The ends were cut back, 3 bases at V and 1 base at J, with 11 bases in the middle. In germline, CDR1 is KGHDR, CDR2 SFDVKD.

This clonotype occurred a few times. The chain is built from TRBV20-1 and TRBJ2-3, with TRBD2 matching over 8 bases. Germline trimming cut 3 bases from V and 4 bases from J; bases unmatched to any gene: 9. The CDR3 has 15 residues. CDR1 is DFQATT, CDR2 SNEGSKA, per germline (reference sequence). The CDR3 sequence is CSASGRAEAADTQYF. The CDR3 DNA is TGCAGTGCTAGCGGGAGGGCCGAGGCTGCAGATACGCAGTATTTT.

This clonotype was picked up many times. For the CDR3, the DNA is TGTGCCAGCAGCTTAACTTTCGGTGAAGCTTTCTTT. Its protein product is CASSLTFGEAFF. This rearrangement joins TRBV7-8 to TRBJ1-1; D is uncertain. V was pared by 2 bases and J by 7 bases, with 8 bases between. Germline assignment: CDR1 SGHVS and CDR2 FQNEAQ. The CDR3 runs to 12 residues.

The chain joins TRBV19 to TRBJ2-2; TRBD1 aligns across 7 bases. The V and J ends lost 7 bases and 2 bases, in that order; junction bases with no gene match: 7. The CDR3 consists of 15 residues. Germline V gene data show CDR1 as LNHDA and CDR2 as SQIVND (reference sequence). DNA for the CDR3: TGTGCCAGTATCCAGGGACAGAGAAACACCGGGGAGCTGTTTTTT. Translation: CASIQGQRNTGELFF.

Comment on this clonotype: A read error is possible here, since a much larger clone lies one base away. This sequence joins TRBV28 and TRBJ2-3; no firm D call. The J call is uncertain, as TRBJ2-5 better fits the DNA end. CDR3 length equals 12 residues. Germline V gene sequence: CDR1 MDHEN, CDR2 SYDVKM. CDR3 residues: CASRKQREAQYF. The CDR3 DNA sequence: TGTGCCAGCAGGAAACAACGAGAGGCCCAGTACTTC.

This clonotype was counted at least ten times. The V gene is TRBV28, the J gene TRBJ1-4; D may be TRBD1 (6 bases). Per the germline V gene, CDR1 is MDHEN and CDR2 is SYDVKM. V lost 2 bases to trimming and J lost 7 bases, with 17 bases between them. The CDR3 runs to 16 residues. In DNA form, the CDR3 reads TGTGCCAGCAGTTTACCCACAGGGAGTGGGAGTGAAAAACTGTTTTTT. Translated, it gives CASSLPTGSGSEKLFF.

This clonotype was observed at least ten times. This chain uses TRBV30 with TRBJ1-4; no firm D call. This CDR3 region has 14 residues. CDR1 is GTSNPN and CDR2 is SVGIG in the germline V gene (reference sequence). Trimming removed 0 bases from V and 5 bases from J, with 10 bases in between. This CDR3 reads CAWSVVRSNEKLFF. The CDR3 region has the DNA TGTGCCTGGAGTGTAGTCAGAAGCAATGAAAAACTGTTTTTT.